The TCR beta chain described here comes from a study of T-cell reconstitution after alpha-beta-depleted transplantation in children. Findings and caveats of the study: It was reported that alpha-beta T cells came from several hundred expanded graft clones (about two months after transplant). The authors attributed T-cell counts and diversity one year after transplant mostly to newly produced T cells.

This clonotype was counted many times. Its antigen is not known. CDR1 and CDR2 from the germline V gene are SQVTM and ANQGSEA. V lost 4 bases to trimming and J lost 4 bases; unmatched junction nucleotides: 4. The CDR3 has 14 amino acids. Unique molecular identifiers were used in preparing the TCRbeta library. TCRdb used MiXCR to reprocess the PCR reads, holding one entry per CDR3 protein. The data show under 850,000 distinct CDR3 sequences, under 15% seen once. This receptor was obtained from a girl aged 2-10 years with congenital amegakaryocytic thrombocytopenia, due to receive a stem cell transplant. The specimen was PBMCs, collected before TCRalphabeta/CD19-depleted stem cell transplant. The gene calls are TRBV29-1 and TRBJ2-2; 9 bases align to TRBD2. The CDR3 coding sequence is TGCAGCGTTGTAGCGGGAGAGGGCACCGGGGAGCTGTTTTTT. Translation gives CSVVAGEGTGELFF.